This T cell receptor (beta chain) was documented in a study of shared clonotypes between healthy human individuals. Findings of the study overall: It was observed that roughly 5.5% of naive CD4 clonotypes were shared across several donors. Owing to a small donor count, the genetic and exposure-history diversity represented was limited.

CD45RO negativity and positive selection for CCR7 defined naive CD8 cells, a population that excluded terminally differentiated effector memory CD45RA+ cells. Those who donated were healthy HIV-negative adults, with no recent acute infections or vaccinations reported. CDR1 SGDLS and CDR2 YYNGEE come from the germline V gene. The V and J ends lost 4 bases and 4 bases respectively, with 21 bases between them. This CDR3 has 16 amino acids. Method: immunoSEQ multiplex PCR; TCRdb's copy keeps in-frame clones and lacks some. The table has about 2,100,000 clones, approximately 94% seen once; the top ten hold 1.5% to 2%. Details on this clone: What it recognizes is unknown.

The receptor was isolated from a man between 18 and 35 years old in good health. Some clones in this sample may be carry-over from other donors' samples. The V and J genes are TRBV9 and TRBJ2-7, with D tentatively TRBD1 or TRBD2 (5 bases each). Sample: naive CD8+ T cells from PBMCs. The CDR3 loop reads CASSPKGSEGPYEQYF. For the CDR3, the DNA is TGTGCCAGCAGCCCCAAGGGGAGTGAGGGTCCGTACGAGCAGTACTTC.